These 24 T cell receptor beta chains share one sample of origin, sequenced in a study of blood T cell repertoires in COVID-19. Profiling relied on immunoSEQ multiplex PCR, and the TCRdb table lists in-frame clones only, not all of them. The data hold 200,000 to 300,000 clones, with around 90% observed a single time. The sequenced sample consisted of peripheral blood. The origin of the receptors is a person aged 18 to 35 with COVID-19, enrolled during active disease.

V gene TRBV19 combines with J gene TRBJ2-3; the D gene is possibly TRBD2 (5 bases). From germline, CDR1 is LNHDA and CDR2 SQIVND (reference sequence). Trimming removed 10 bases from V and 2 bases from J, with 13 bases in between. The CDR3 totals 13 residues. CDR3 sequence: CATQRSDTDTQYF. The DNA of the CDR3 is TGTGCCACCCAGCGGAGCGACACAGATACGCAGTATTTT.

The chain employs TRBV3-1 (or the pseudogene TRBV3-2) and TRBJ2-3; TRBD1 agrees at 8 bases. The CDR3 consists of 18 residues. V lost 0 bases, J lost 2 bases, and 10 bases stayed unmatched. CDR1 and CDR2 from the germline V gene are LGHDT and YNNKEL (reference sequence). The chain's CDR3 is CASSQDLIGTGNTDTQYF. CDR3 nucleotides: TGTGCCAGCAGCCAAGATCTTATCGGGACAGGCAACACAGATACGCAGTATTTT.

The chain employs TRBV30 and TRBJ2-1; 13 bases match TRBD2. The J segment lost 8 bases and the V segment lost 2 bases, leaving 6 bases of the junction unmatched. The germline V gene has CDR1 GTSNPN and CDR2 SVGIG (reference sequence). The CDR3 spans 15 residues. The CDR3 bases are TGTGCCTGGAGTCAGACTAGCGGGAGGTTTGATGAGCAGTTCTTC. It codes for CAWSQTSGRFDEQFF.

This clone was recorded a few times. This chain connects TRBV5-1 to TRBJ2-2; D might be TRBD2 (5 bases). Per the germline V gene, CDR1 is SGHRS and CDR2 is YFSETQ. The CDR3 extends over 15 amino acids. Trimming left V 2 bases short and J 1 base short, with 9 bases between. The CDR3 DNA sequence: TGCGCCAGCAGCTTACAAAGCGGGAACACCGGGGAGCTGTTTTTT. This sequence encodes CASSLQSGNTGELFF.

This sequence joins TRBV7-2 and TRBJ2-7; 7 nucleotides agree with TRBD2. The CDR3 is made up of 17 amino acids. The V and J ends lost 4 bases and 0 bases, in that order; junction bases with no gene match: 12. Germline-derived CDR1 and CDR2 are SGHTA and FQGNSA. The CDR3 sequence: CASSSSVGGRGSYEQYF. DNA for the CDR3: TGTGCCAGCAGCTCGAGTGTCGGCGGGAGAGGCTCCTACGAGCAGTACTTC.

V gene TRBV11-2 combines with J gene TRBJ2-1; 12 bases fit TRBD2. The CDR3 has 15 amino acids. Looked up from germline, CDR1 is SGHAT and CDR2 is FQNNGV. V shed 5 bases and J 9 bases; nucleotides not matched to a gene: 8. The CDR3 is CASSPGTSGSGEQFF. In DNA, the CDR3 is TGTGCCAGCAGCCCAGGGACTAGCGGGTCGGGTGAGCAGTTCTTC.

The V call is TRBV5-5, the J call TRBJ2-5; possible D gene TRBD2, 6 bases. V lost 4 bases to trimming and J lost 2 bases, with 24 bases between them. This CDR3 contains 18 residues. Germline V gene data show CDR1 as SGHKS and CDR2 as YYEKEE (reference sequence). The CDR3 region is CASSPGTARGRRQETQYF. In DNA form, the CDR3 reads TGTGCCAGCAGCCCCGGGACTGCCCGGGGTCGGAGACAAGAGACCCAGTACTTC.

J is TRBJ2-1 and V is TRBV5-8; 11 positions agree with TRBD2. In germline, CDR1 is SGHTS, CDR2 YDEGEE. The CDR3 sequence is 15 residues long. The trim removed 6 bases at V and 5 bases at J, leaving 7 bases unmatched. The CDR3 region has the DNA TGTGCCAGCACGTGGGGGACTAGCGGTAACAATGAGCAGTTCTTC. Protein: CASTWGTSGNNEQFF.

The V and J genes are TRBV5-1 and TRBJ1-2; D not certain. Germline-derived CDR1 and CDR2 are SGHRS and YFSETQ. Trimming removed 4 bases from V and 6 bases from J, with 22 bases in between. This CDR3 region has 16 residues. The CDR3 DNA is TGCGCCAGCAGCGCGGGAAGCGGACCCATGGTGGATGGCTACACCTTC. Protein: CASSAGSGPMVDGYTF.

The rearrangement links TRBV5-4 to TRBJ1-5; TRBD1 matches 9 bases. Germline values: CDR1 SGHNT, CDR2 YYREEE (reference sequence). Unmatched junction bases numbered 4, after V lost 3 bases and J lost 0 bases. This CDR3 contains 16 residues. The CDR3 loop reads CASSSTGGFSNQPQHF. CDR3 nucleotide sequence: TGTGCCAGCAGCTCGACAGGGGGTTTTAGCAATCAGCCCCAGCATTTT.

This chain uses TRBV28 with TRBJ1-2; TRBD1 matches 9 bases. The germline gives CDR1 MDHEN, CDR2 SYDVKM. V trimming: 6 bases; J trimming: 8 bases; junction bases outside the gene matches: 10. There are 14 residues in the CDR3. CDR3 sequence: CASSTPGQGVGYTF. As DNA, the CDR3 is TGTGCCAGCAGCACACCGGGACAGGGCGTGGGCTACACCTTC.

The genes are TRBV12-5 and TRBJ1-1; unclear D gene. V lost 0 bases to trimming and J lost 4 bases, with 12 bases between them. This CDR3 contains 15 residues. The V gene's germline CDR1 is LGHNT and CDR2 FRNRAP. CDR3 in amino acids: CASGLVNGSATEAFF. The CDR3 coding sequence is TGTGCTAGTGGTTTGGTAAACGGGTCAGCCACTGAAGCTTTCTTT. Full variable domain (remainder filled in from reference TRBV12-5 and TRBJ1-1): DARVTQTPRHKVTEMGQEVTMRCQPILGHNTVFWYRQTMMQGLELLAYFRNRAPLDDSGMPKDRFSAEMPDATLATLKIQPSEPRDSAVYFCASGLVNGSATEAFFGQGTRLTVV.

The V call is TRBV13, the J call TRBJ1-1; D perhaps matches TRBD1 (5 bases). Per the germline V gene, CDR1 is PRHDT and CDR2 is FYEKMQ (reference sequence). Trimming pared 3 bases from V and 5 bases from J, leaving 7 bases between. The CDR3 sequence is 12 residues long. DNA for the CDR3: TGTGCCAGCAGCTTCAGGGAAACTGAAGCTTTCTTT. As protein: CASSFRETEAFF.

The chain uses TRBV24-1 and TRBJ1-5; tentatively, D is TRBD1 (5 bases). V lost 5 bases and J lost 2, with 18 bases in between. CDR3 size: 17 residues. In germline, CDR1 is KGHDR, CDR2 SFDVKD. CDR3 sequence reads: CATSAGRGQGRNQPQHF. In nucleotides, the CDR3 is TGTGCCACCAGTGCCGGGAGAGGGCAGGGCCGCAATCAGCCCCAGCATTTT.

This chain links TRBV24-1 with TRBJ2-5; weak D call: TRBD2 (6 bases). CDR3 length: 13 amino acids. Germline-derived CDR1 and CDR2 are KGHDR and SFDVKD. V was cut by 7 bases and J by 3 bases, with 11 bases left in between. The CDR3 is CATRAGHKETQYF. CDR3 bases: TGTGCCACCAGGGCGGGGCACAAAGAGACCCAGTACTTC.

The chain joins TRBV7-6 to TRBJ2-1; 9 bases line up with TRBD2. CDR1 SGHVS and CDR2 FNYEAQ come from the germline V gene. J gave up 4 bases and V 5 bases, and 6 bases lay outside the gene matches. The CDR3 is 15 residues long. The CDR3 loop reads CASSAASGTYNEQFF. The CDR3 DNA reads as TGTGCCAGCAGCGCCGCTAGCGGGACTTACAATGAGCAGTTCTTC.

The V call is TRBV5-8, the J call TRBJ2-1; the match to TRBD2 covers 8 bases. This CDR3 has 16 amino acids. Germline CDR1 and CDR2: SGHTS and YDEGEE. The V gene end was trimmed by 6 bases and the J gene end by 4 bases; junction bases not matched to a gene: 12. CDR3: CASTDPSGSLYNEQFF. The CDR3 DNA follows: TGTGCCAGCACCGATCCGAGCGGGAGCCTGTACAATGAGCAGTTCTTC.

Here the CDR3 reads CASSDQGVNSPLHF. CDR3 nucleotides: TGTGCCAGCAGCGATCAGGGGGTTAATTCACCCCTCCACTTT. The V gene is TRBV5-4, the J gene TRBJ1-6; 7 bases map to TRBD1. The CDR3 covers 14 residues. Germline lookup yields CDR1 SGHNT and CDR2 YYREEE (reference sequence). With 4 bases clipped from V and 6 bases from J, the junction kept 4 bases outside the gene matches.

This chain connects TRBV5-1 to TRBJ1-1; D may be TRBD1 (6 bases). The V end lost 2 bases, the J end lost 1 base, and 9 bases lay between the germline ends. The CDR3 length is 14 residues. Looked up from germline, CDR1 is SGHRS and CDR2 is YFSETQ. CDR3 DNA sequence: TGCGCCAGCAGCTTCACAGGGCCGAACACTGAAGCTTTCTTT. It codes for CASSFTGPNTEAFF. Full variable domain (rest looked up from reference TRBV5-1 and TRBJ1-1): KAGVTQTPRYLIKTRGQQVTLSCSPISGHRSVSWYQQTPGQGLQFLFEYFSETQRNKGNFPGRFSGRQFSNSRSEMNVSTLELGDSALYLCASSFTGPNTEAFFGQGTRLTVV.

This chain links TRBV3-1 (or the pseudogene TRBV3-2) with TRBJ2-1, with TRBD2 as a possible D gene (5 bases). Germline-derived CDR1 and CDR2 are LGHDT and YNNKEL (reference sequence). The CDR3 is 17 amino acids. The V and J ends lost 2 bases and 5 bases respectively, with 19 bases between them. Here the CDR3 DNA reads TGTGCCAGCAGCCAACCACCCGCGGGTCTAGCCCACAATGAGCAGTTCTTC. Translating gives CASSQPPAGLAHNEQFF.

The rearrangement links TRBV19 to TRBJ1-2; D possibly corresponds to TRBD1 (6 bases). The germline CDR1 and CDR2 sequences are LNHDA and SQIVND (reference sequence). Trimming pared 2 bases from V and 8 bases from J, leaving 21 bases between. The CDR3 is 16 amino acids. DNA for the CDR3: TGTGCCAGTAGTATACTTGGGTCAGGGGAGACTAAGGGCTACACCTTC. Amino acids: CASSILGSGETKGYTF.

The chain couples TRBV28 to TRBJ1-6; 9 nucleotides line up with TRBD1. Germline-derived CDR1 and CDR2 are MDHEN and SYDVKM. The CDR3 has 15 amino acids. Germline trimming cut 4 bases from V and 8 bases from J; bases unmatched to any gene: 6. In nucleotides, the CDR3 is TGTGCCAGCAGTTACACGGGACAGGGAGATTCACCCCTCCACTTT. It codes for CASSYTGQGDSPLHF.

V gene TRBV28 combines with J gene TRBJ1-6; D may be TRBD1 (6 bases). Trimming took 5 bases from V and 12 from J, leaving 17 bases between them. The CDR3 is 14 residues long. Germline lookup yields CDR1 MDHEN and CDR2 SYDVKM. CDR3 sequence (DNA): TGTGCCAGCAGTATTAGGGGGAATTGGGTACCCCTCCACTTT. It encodes CASSIRGNWVPLHF.

The chain carries TRBV2 and TRBJ2-7, with a weak D call TRBD2 (7 bases). CDR1 SNHLY and CDR2 FYNNEI come from the germline V gene. The CDR3 contains 14 residues. Trimming left V 7 bases short and J 4 bases short, with 17 bases between. CDR3 nucleotide sequence: TGTGCCAGCACCGGGGGGCGGGGGCTGTACGAGCAGTACTTC. This encodes CASTGGRGLYEQYF. Combining the CDR3 with reference TRBV2 and TRBJ2-7 gives the whole variable domain EPEVTQTPSHQVTQMGQEVILRCVPISNHLYFYWYRQILGQKVEFLVSFYNNEISEKSEIFDDQFSVERPDGSNFTLKIRSTKLEDSAMYFCASTGGRGLYEQYFGPGTRLTVT.